The clone carrying this TCR beta chain was picked up a small number of times. Its antigen is currently unknown. Trimming pared 6 bases from V and 6 bases from J, leaving 8 bases between. In germline, CDR1 is MNHEY, CDR2 SVGEGT. The CDR3 runs 12 residues. The record originates from a study of T cell repertoires in cytomegalovirus infection. As for the study in general: Public TCR beta signature analysis indicated the presence of both CMV infection and matching HLA type.

TCRdb ran MiXCR on the reads and lists one entry per CDR3 protein. The table includes fewer than 200,000 distinct CDR3 sequences, 13% to 15% detected once. General study points: Dominant in the ex vivo response were TCR beta clonotypes restricted by HLA-C and specific for CMV.

The sequence was collected from a human donor in good health (CMV status not recorded). Some clones in this sample may be carry-over from other donors' samples. Sequencing was done on a sample of PBMCs. The gene calls are TRBV6-2 or TRBV6-3 and TRBJ2-2; D is unclear. In DNA form, the CDR3 reads TGTGCCAGCAGACGGCTAGCCGGGGAGCTGTTTTTT. It is translated as CASRRLAGELFF.